Below are 8 T cell receptor beta chains sequenced from a single sample in a study of blood T cell repertoires in COVID-19. Generated by immunoSEQ multiplex PCR, the TCRdb table keeps only in-frame clones and is missing some. Among about 260,000 clones, about 90% were seen once, and the ten largest hold about 1.6%. The sequencing sample was made of peripheral blood. The receptors come from a woman in her thirties or forties who had recovered from COVID-19.

V is TRBV7-8 and J is TRBJ2-7; TRBD1 is a possible D gene (5 bases). The V gene lost 3 bases and the J gene lost 2 bases, with 8 bases spanning the gap. CDR1 SGHVS and CDR2 FQNEAQ come from the germline V gene. The CDR3 loop spans 13 amino acids. DNA of the CDR3: TGTGCCAGCAGCTTTCGACAGCCCTACGAGCAGTACTTC. Translated, it gives CASSFRQPYEQYF.

This chain uses TRBV19 with TRBJ1-6; D may be TRBD1 (5 bases). There are 14 residues in the CDR3. Between the trimmed V and J ends, which lost 0 bases and 9 bases, there was a span of 9 bases. Germline lookup yields CDR1 LNHDA and CDR2 SQIVND (reference sequence). The CDR3 region has the DNA TGTGCCAGTAGTATAGAGGGGACTTTTTCACCCCTCCACTTT. This sequence encodes CASSIEGTFSPLHF.

The chain is built from TRBV3-1 (or the pseudogene TRBV3-2) and TRBJ2-5; maybe TRBD2 (5 bases). The CDR3 runs to 15 residues. Per the germline V gene, CDR1 is LGHDT and CDR2 is YNNKEL (reference sequence). Trimming stripped 4 bases from V and 1 base from J, with 13 bases between. The CDR3 sequence is CASSPRVALQETQYF. CDR3 coding DNA: TGTGCCAGCAGCCCGCGGGTAGCGCTCCAAGAGACCCAGTACTTC.

The DNA for the CDR3 is TGTGCCAGCAGCCTTAGATTCGGGAAAAACATTCAGTACTTC. Amino acids: CASSLRFGKNIQYF. The rearrangement uses TRBV27 and TRBJ2-4, with unresolved D. The V gene lost 6 bases and the J gene lost 4 bases, with 13 bases spanning the gap. There are 14 residues in the CDR3. Germline CDR1 MNHEY, CDR2 SMNVEV (reference sequence).

This clone was recorded at least ten times. This chain connects TRBV19 to TRBJ1-2; TRBD1 matches 7 bases. With 7 bases clipped from V and 4 bases from J, the junction kept 6 bases outside the gene matches. The germline V gene encodes CDR1 LNHDA and CDR2 SQIVND (reference sequence). This CDR3 comprises 13 residues. Here the CDR3 reads CASNLHRGYGYTF. The CDR3 DNA reads TGTGCCAGTAATTTACACAGGGGCTATGGCTACACCTTC.

Of note for this clone: At one boundary the junction diverges from the germline segment, which might be a read error. The gene calls are TRBV4-1 and TRBJ1-6, with 7 bases matching TRBD1. This CDR3 spans 16 amino acids. Germline CDR1 and CDR2: MGHRA and YSYEKL. The CDR3 bases are TGCGCCAGCAGCCAAGATCCCAGGGGGTATAGTTCACCCCTCCACTTT. This encodes CASSQDPRGYSSPLHF.

This clone was detected only once. V gene TRBV4-3 combines with J gene TRBJ2-3; 7 bases agree with TRBD1. This CDR3 contains 15 residues. V lost 4 bases and J lost 3; bases outside the gene matches: 7. Germline V gene lookup returns CDR1 LGHNA and CDR2 YSLEER. CDR3 in amino acids: CASSPTTGLTDTQYF. CDR3 DNA: TGCGCCAGCAGCCCGACGACAGGGCTTACAGATACGCAGTATTTT.

V is TRBV7-9 and J is TRBJ1-2; 9 bases fit TRBD1. The length of the CDR3 is 15 residues. Germline loops: CDR1 SEHNR, CDR2 FQNEAQ (reference sequence). V was pared by 5 bases and J by 2 bases, with 6 bases of the junction left unmatched. CDR3 nucleotide sequence: TGTGCCAGCAGCCAGACAGGGGGGTTCAACTATGGCTACACCTTC. Its protein is CASSQTGGFNYGYTF.